This T cell receptor beta chain originates from a study of blood T cell repertoires in COVID-19 (dated by TCRdb to the early 2020s). Background on the whole study: Samples covering the acute and convalescent phases of COVID-19 were provided by collaborators in the United States, Italy and Spain. The material from the prospective study consisted of cDNA or gDNA derived from T cells, B-cell-depleted T cells, or PBMCs. The dataset comprised deeply sampled blood TCRbeta repertoires from subjects exposed to, actively infected with, or recovered from COVID-19. The repertoires were released in a freely available public database meant as a resource for research on the immune response to SARS-CoV-2. Samples came from the ongoing ImmuneRACE study (first 160 participants) plus 1,254 subjects from 6 global collaborators. Sample metadata almost always included a de-identified subject ID, COVID-19 status, age in years and sex. Where available, HLA class I and class II types were obtained from metadata supplied by the sample provider rather than from assay-based typing.

General conclusions and limits of the study: Clinical and demographic metadata were provided uncurated, with the amount varying by source and participant.

Collaborating institutions collected whole blood in K2EDTA tubes following their own protocols. Collaborator samples were shipped for TCRbeta analysis as frozen whole blood, isolated PBMCs, or DNA extracted from either sample type. TCRbeta CDR3 regions were amplified from genomic DNA by means of the immunoSEQ Assay, a bias-controlled multiplex PCR. The authors' analysis ran thus. Nucleated cell counts per sample were estimated from amplification of reference gene primers within the assay. Sequence reads were collapsed and filtered to measure the absolute abundance of every unique TCRbeta CDR3 rearrangement. For each sample, productive Simpson clonality was calculated by taking the square root of Simpson's diversity index across productive rearrangements. TCRdb retrieved this table from immuneACCESS and kept in-frame rearrangements only. Not all clones are present; in checked studies, unresolved V genes account for under half, and no reason is known for the remainder. Clonal size and the V and J genes are those of that table, whereas D and trimming came from the DNA. The sample profile shows some 400,000 clones; around 87% of them were found once. The ten biggest clones cover around 7% of the sample.

The germline V end is reduced by 10 bases and the J end by 4 bases; junction bases left unmatched: 10. There are 14 amino acids in the CDR3, from cysteine to phenylalanine inclusive. Only the CDR3 region is kept as DNA, spanning 42 bases read in frame from base 1. The germline V gene (reference sequence) provides CDR1 LNHDA and CDR2 SQIVND. About this clone: The antigen it recognizes is unknown. There are no base qualities to consult, and no much larger clone falls within one base.

Source material: peripheral blood. The TCR sequence derives from a man between 18 and 35 years old with active or convalescent COVID-19. The V and J genes are TRBV19 and TRBJ1-3, and 7 junctional nucleotides match TRBD1. The DNA is as follows: TGTGCCACTACGGACAGGATCTTAGGAAACACCATATATTTT. Translated, it reads CATTDRILGNTIYF.